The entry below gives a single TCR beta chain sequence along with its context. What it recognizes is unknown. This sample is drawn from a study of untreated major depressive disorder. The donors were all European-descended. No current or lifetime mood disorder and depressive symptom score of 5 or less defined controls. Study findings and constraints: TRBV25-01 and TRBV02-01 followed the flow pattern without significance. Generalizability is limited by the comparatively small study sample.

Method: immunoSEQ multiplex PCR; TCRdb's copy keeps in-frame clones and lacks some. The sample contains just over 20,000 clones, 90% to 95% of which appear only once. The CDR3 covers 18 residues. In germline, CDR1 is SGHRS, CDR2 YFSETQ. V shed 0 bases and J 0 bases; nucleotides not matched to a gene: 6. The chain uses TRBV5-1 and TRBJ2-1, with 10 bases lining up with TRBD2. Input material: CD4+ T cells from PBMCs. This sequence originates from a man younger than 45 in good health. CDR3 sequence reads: CASSLDGASGSSYNEQFF. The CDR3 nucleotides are TGCGCCAGCAGCTTGGATGGGGCTAGCGGGAGCTCCTACAATGAGCAGTTCTTC.